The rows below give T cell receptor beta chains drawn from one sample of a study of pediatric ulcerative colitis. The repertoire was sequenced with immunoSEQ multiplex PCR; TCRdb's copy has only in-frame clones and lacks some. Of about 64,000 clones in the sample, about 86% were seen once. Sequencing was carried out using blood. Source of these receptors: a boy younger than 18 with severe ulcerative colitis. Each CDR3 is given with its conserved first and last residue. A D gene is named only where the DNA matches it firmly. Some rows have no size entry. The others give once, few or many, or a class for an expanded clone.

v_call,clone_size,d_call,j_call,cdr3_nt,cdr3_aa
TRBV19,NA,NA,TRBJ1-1,TGTGCCAGTAGTATGGGGGCTGGACGTTACACTGAAGCTTTCTTT,CASSMGAGRYTEAFF
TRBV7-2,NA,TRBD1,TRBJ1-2,TGTGCCAGCAGCTTGACAGGGACACTTGATAACTATGGCTACACCTTC,CASSLTGTLDNYGYTF
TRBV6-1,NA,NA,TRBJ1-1,TGTGCCAGCAGCCCAGGGACGGCGGTCGGCGCTTTCTTT,CASSPGTAVGAFF
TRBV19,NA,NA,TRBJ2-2,TGTGCCAGTAGTCCCAACCCGGAACACGGGGAGCTGTTTTTT,CASSPNPEHGELFF
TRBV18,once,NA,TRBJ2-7,TGTGCCAGCTCACCGTACGCAGGCCGCCGAAGCTCCTACGAGCAGTACTTC,CASSPYAGRRSSYEQYF
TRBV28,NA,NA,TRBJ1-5,TGTGCCAGCAGGAAACAGGGCAATCAGCCCCAGCATTTT,CASRKQGNQPQHF
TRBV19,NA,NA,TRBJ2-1,TGTGCCAGTAGTATATACGGGAGTCCGGATGAGCAGTTCTTC,CASSIYGSPDEQFF
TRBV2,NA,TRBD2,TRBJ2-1,TGTGCCAGCAGTGGACTAGCGGGAGGGGAGCAGGCCCTCTTC,CASSGLAGGEQALF
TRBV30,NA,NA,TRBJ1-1,TGTGCCTGGAGTCTTGACTCCACTGAAGCTTTCTTT,CAWSLDSTEAFF
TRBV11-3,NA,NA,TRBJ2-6,TGTGCCAGCAGCTTAGGCGGCTCTGGGGCCAACGTCCTGACTTTC,CASSLGGSGANVLTF
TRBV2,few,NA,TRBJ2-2,TGTGCCAGCAGATCCAGGACCGGGGAGCTGTTTTTT,CASRSRTGELFF
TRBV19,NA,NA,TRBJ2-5,TGTGCCAGTAGTATCTCGGGGTTCAGAGAGACCCAGTACTTC,CASSISGFRETQYF
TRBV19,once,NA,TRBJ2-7,TGTGCCAGTAGTATAAGGGTGGGACGAGTCGAGCAGTACTTC,CASSIRVGRVEQYF
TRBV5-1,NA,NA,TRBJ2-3,TGCGCCAGCAGCTCGGACGGAAGAAGTACTCTAGGCACAGATACGCAGTATTTT,CASSSDGRSTLGTDTQYF
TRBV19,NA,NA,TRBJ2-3,TGTGCCAGTAGTGAAAGGCTTGGGACGCAGTATTTT,CASSERLGTQYF
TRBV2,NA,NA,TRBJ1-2,TGTGCCAGCAGCCCCGACTATGGCTACACCTTC,CASSPDYGYTF
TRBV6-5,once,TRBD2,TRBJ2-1,TGTGCCAGCAGTTACTCGCCGGGGGGGTACAATGAGCAGTTCTTC,CASSYSPGGYNEQFF
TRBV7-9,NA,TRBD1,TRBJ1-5,TGTGCCAGCAGCCTTACCGGACAGGGTCATCAGCCCCAGCATTTT,CASSLTGQGHQPQHF
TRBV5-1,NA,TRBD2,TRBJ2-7,TGCGCCAGCAGCCCTAGCGCCGCGGGGGGCTACGAGCAGTACTTC,CASSPSAAGGYEQYF
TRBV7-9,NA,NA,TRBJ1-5,TGTGCCAGCGGCGATAGCAATCAGCCCCAGCATTTT,CASGDSNQPQHF
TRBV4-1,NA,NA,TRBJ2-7,TGCGCCAGCAGCTCCCTTGGATTCGTTGGTTTCAACGAGCAGTACTTC,CASSSLGFVGFNEQYF
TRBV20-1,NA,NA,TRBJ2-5,TGCAGTGGGGCAGGAGAAGAGACCCAGTACTTC,CSGAGEETQYF
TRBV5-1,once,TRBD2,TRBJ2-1,TGCGCCAGCAGCGGGGGACTAGCGGGAGAGGGCGATGAGCAGTTCTTC,CASSGGLAGEGDEQFF
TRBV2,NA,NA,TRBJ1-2,TGTGCCAGCGTCCTGTGGGACGGTAATGGCTACACCTTC,CASVLWDGNGYTF
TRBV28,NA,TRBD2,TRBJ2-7,TGTGCCAGCAGTTTAGGGACTAGCCCGGGCGAGCAGTACTTC,CASSLGTSPGEQYF
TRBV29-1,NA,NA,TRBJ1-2,TGCAGCGTCGGGACACCTGACTATGGCTACACCTTC,CSVGTPDYGYTF
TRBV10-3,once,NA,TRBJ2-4,TGTGCCATCAGTGGGGGGGCCAAAAACATTCAGTACTTC,CAISGGAKNIQYF
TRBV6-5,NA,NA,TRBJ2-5,TGTGCCAGCAGCCGACTAGTGAGGGAGACCCAGTACTTC,CASSRLVRETQYF
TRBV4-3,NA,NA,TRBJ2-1,TGCGCCAGCAGCCAAGTTCAACGGGGACCCGAGGGACCCGGCAATGAGCAGTTCTTC,CASSQVQRGPEGPGNEQFF